Shown below are 13 T cell receptor beta chains from a single sample sequenced in a study of patients and donors after allogeneic stem cell transplantation. TCRdb used MiXCR to reprocess the RT-PCR reads, holding one entry per CDR3 protein. In the table there are under 30,000 distinct CDR3 sequences, 6.5% to 10% of which are singletons. Sequencing was performed on blood, either unsorted or a sorted T cell fraction (not recorded which). Every receptor here comes from a human donor who was either an allogeneic HSCT recipient or a stem cell or donor lymphocyte infusion donor (not recorded which). It is not recorded whose cells these are; they may come from a transplant donor.

About this clonotype itself: An end of the junction does not agree with germline; a read error may underlie this. The chain links TRBV7-9 to TRBJ1-5, with unresolved D. The CDR3 consists of 15 residues. Germline CDR1 and CDR2: SEHNR and FQNEAQ (reference sequence). CDR3 residues: CSSSAPGRGNQPQHF. CDR3 DNA sequence: TGTTCCAGCAGCGCACCGGGCAGAGGCAATCAGCCCCAGCATTTT.

The V and J genes are TRBV7-9 and TRBJ1-2, with D perhaps matching TRBD1 (5 bases). CDR1 and CDR2 (germline): SEHNR, FQNEAQ (reference sequence). The CDR3 extends over 12 amino acids. Trimming stripped 7 bases from V and 12 bases from J, with 18 bases between. The CDR3 reads CASTPVAGRNTF. Here the CDR3 DNA reads TGTGCCAGCACCCCGGTGGCAGGGAGGAACACCTTC.

This clonotype was seen ten or more times. The chain couples TRBV5-6 to TRBJ2-7, with D perhaps TRBD1 (5 bases). This CDR3 has 14 residues. With 0 bases removed from V and 3 bases from J, the gap between germline ends came to 10 bases. Germline loops: CDR1 SGHDT, CDR2 YYEEEE. CDR3 in DNA: TGTGCCAGCAGCTTGGCAGGGCACCACTACGAGCAGTACTTC. This translates into CASSLAGHHYEQYF.

This clonotype was picked up many times. The V call is TRBV11-3, the J call TRBJ2-1; perhaps TRBD1 as D (5 bases). Germline V gene sequence: CDR1 SGHNT, CDR2 YENEEA. The ends were cut back, 0 bases at V and 7 bases at J, with 13 bases in the middle. CDR3 length: 15 amino acids. The CDR3 DNA sequence: TGTGCCAGCAGCTTAGAACAAGTAGGGGCAAATGAGCAGTTCTTC. Translation gives CASSLEQVGANEQFF. Filled out from reference TRBV11-3 and TRBJ2-1, the complete variable domain reads EAGVVQSPRYKIIEKKQPVAFWCNPISGHNTLYWYLQNLGQGPELLIRYENEEAVDDSQLPKDRFSAERLKGVDSTLKIQPAELGDSAVYLCASSLEQVGANEQFFGPGTRLTVL.

This chain uses TRBV9 with TRBJ2-1, with TRBD2 matching 8 bases. This CDR3 is built from 16 residues. Trimming cost V 3 bases and J 2 bases; bases outside gene matches: 7. In germline, CDR1 is SGDLS, CDR2 YYNGEE. The CDR3 region is CASSERLATTYNEQFF. CDR3 DNA sequence: TGTGCCAGCAGCGAGCGACTAGCGACAACCTACAATGAGCAGTTCTTC.

This clonotype is deemed medium-sized. In nucleotides, the CDR3 is TGTGCCATCAGCACAGGGGGAAAGAGTGAAGCTTTCTTT. It codes for CAISTGGKSEAFF. The J gene is TRBJ1-1, the V gene TRBV10-3; 8 bases fit TRBD1. The germline V gene has CDR1 ENHRY and CDR2 SYGVKD. The J segment lost 7 bases and the V segment lost 6 bases, leaving 7 bases of the junction unmatched. CDR3 length: 13 amino acids.

The V call is TRBV30, the J call TRBJ2-3, with a tentative D call TRBD1 (6 bases). The CDR3 has 12 residues. V was trimmed by 8 bases and J by 0 bases, leaving 9 bases between them. Germline V gives CDR1 GTSNPN, CDR2 SVGIG (reference sequence). CDR3 loop: CASTGSTDTQYF. The CDR3 DNA reads TGTGCCAGCACAGGGAGCACAGATACGCAGTATTTT.

The sample holds a few counts of this clonotype. The J gene is TRBJ1-2, the V gene TRBV4-1, with D possibly TRBD1 on 6 matching bases. CDR3 size: 15 residues. V was trimmed by 0 bases and J by 4 bases, leaving 12 bases between them. Germline-derived CDR1 and CDR2 are MGHRA and YSYEKL. CDR3 DNA: TGCGCCAGCAGCCAAGATGACAGGTCTTTCTATGGCTACACCTTC. This gives the protein CASSQDDRSFYGYTF.

This clonotype was seen a handful of times. The chain joins TRBV7-6 to TRBJ2-5; 7 nucleotides match TRBD2. CDR1 and CDR2 from the germline V gene are SGHVS and FNYEAQ. J gave up 5 bases and V 0 bases, and 0 bases lay outside the gene matches. The CDR3 consists of 13 residues. The CDR3 protein is CASSLASGETQYF. The CDR3 DNA is TGTGCCAGCAGCTTAGCTAGCGGGGAGACCCAGTACTTC.

This clonotype was counted ten times or more. The rearrangement joins TRBV7-9 to TRBJ1-6, with TRBD1 matching 10 bases. The germline gives CDR1 SEHNR, CDR2 FQNEAQ (reference sequence). This CDR3 is built from 16 residues. Unmatched junction bases numbered 8, after V lost 4 bases and J lost 8 bases. For the CDR3, the DNA is TGTGCCAGCAGCTCCCCGACAGGGGGCAATTATTCACCCCTCCACTTT. It translates to CASSSPTGGNYSPLHF.

This clonotype was recorded at least ten times. The V call is TRBV5-1, the J call TRBJ2-5; weak D call: TRBD1 (5 bases). CDR3 length equals 14 residues. CDR1 is SGHRS and CDR2 is YFSETQ in the germline V gene. V lost 4 bases, J lost 0 bases, and 10 bases lay in between. The CDR3 region has the DNA TGCGCCAGCAGCCGTGACAGTAACCAAGAGACCCAGTACTTC. Residues: CASSRDSNQETQYF.

This clonotype was seen many times. CDR3 sequence: CASRSGGAGYGYTF. CDR3 bases: TGTGCCAGCAGATCAGGGGGAGCAGGTTATGGCTACACCTTC. This chain uses TRBV28 with TRBJ1-2, with 7 bases lining up with TRBD1. Germline trimming cut 6 bases from V and 5 bases from J; bases unmatched to any gene: 9. The germline V gene has CDR1 MDHEN and CDR2 SYDVKM. This CDR3 contains 14 residues.

This clonotype was counted ten times or more. The chain joins TRBV12-3 or TRBV12-4 to TRBJ2-7; D is perhaps TRBD2 (6 bases). This CDR3 is built from 15 residues. The V end was cut by 2 bases, the J end by 1 base, with 12 bases between. Written as DNA, the CDR3 is TGTGCCAGCAGTTTATCGGGGGAGTTGTCCTACGAGCAGTACTTC. Its protein is CASSLSGELSYEQYF.